What follows is one TCR beta chain and its context. What it recognizes is unknown. The ends lost 4 bases at V and 4 bases at J; junction bases unmatched: 3. Germline-derived CDR1 and CDR2 are LGHNA and YNFKEQ. This CDR3 is 14 amino acids long. PCR was performed using 60 Vbeta and 13 Jbeta primers. TCRdb keeps only in-frame clones here, not all; method: immunoSEQ multiplex PCR. The repertoire shows around 53,000 clones; the top ten hold 12%. This entry belongs to a study of cytomegalovirus exposure and HLA in healthy donors. General study findings and limits: Earlier results showed most TCR beta V segments being productive about 87% or about 30% of the time. Upon later analysis, TCR association rates were observed to vary by HLA locus, being highest for DRB1 and lowest for HLA-C.

The sequence was collected from a woman in her thirties in good health and CMV-seropositive. V and J are TRBV4-2 and TRBJ1-4; 7 bases agree with TRBD1. The specimen was PBMCs. The CDR3 DNA is TGTGCCAGCAGCCCGGACAGGCTTAATGAAAAACTGTTTTTT. Amino acids: CASSPDRLNEKLFF.